The clone carrying this T cell receptor beta chain was seen only once. The antigen is undetermined. At one end the junction does not follow the germline gene, possibly because of a read error. The sample comes from a study of CD4 T cells in relation to SARS-CoV-2 and coronaviruses. In the study overall: After 10 days of antigen culture, PBMC TCR beta CDR3s were sequenced. Median patient age was roughly 36 years, spanning 21 to 72 years. Study outcomes and limitations: Samples before the pandemic and after infection were not matched within any donor.

Naive and memory CD4+ T cells were cultured with CEF, then survey-sequenced. Sequenced by immunoSEQ multiplex PCR; TCRdb stores in-frame clones only, minus some. This table has about 36,000 clones, about 80% appearing once. CDR1 and CDR2 (germline): MDHEN, SYDVKM. The CDR3 is 15 residues long. What was sequenced was memory CD4+ T cells from PBMCs, cultured in vitro. This chain joins TRBV28 and TRBJ2-2, with TRBD1 as a possible D gene (5 bases). The clonotype comes from an adult with COVID-19. This chain's CDR3 is CANSLFRANTGELFF. The CDR3 coding sequence is TGTGCCAACAGTTTATTCAGGGCGAACACCGGGGAGCTGTTTTTT.